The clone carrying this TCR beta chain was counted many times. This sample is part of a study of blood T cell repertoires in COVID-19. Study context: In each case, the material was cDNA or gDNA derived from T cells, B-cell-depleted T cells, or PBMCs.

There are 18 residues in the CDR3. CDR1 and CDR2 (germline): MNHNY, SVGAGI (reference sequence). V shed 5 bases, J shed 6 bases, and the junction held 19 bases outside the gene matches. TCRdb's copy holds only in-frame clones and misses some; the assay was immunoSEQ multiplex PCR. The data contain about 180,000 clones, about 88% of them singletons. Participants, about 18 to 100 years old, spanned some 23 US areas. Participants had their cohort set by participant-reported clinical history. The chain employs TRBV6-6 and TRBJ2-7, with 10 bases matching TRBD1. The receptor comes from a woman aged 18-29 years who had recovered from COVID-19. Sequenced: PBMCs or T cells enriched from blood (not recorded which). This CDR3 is CASSPWTGGPARGGEQYF. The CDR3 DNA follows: TGTGCCAGCAGTCCCTGGACAGGGGGACCTGCGAGGGGGGGCGAGCAGTACTTC.